This TCR beta chain was sequenced in a study of T cells after yellow fever vaccination. General observations from the study: Among primary-vaccination clones, most reappeared after the booster, at around 97% for CD4 and 88% for CD8.

For TCR, cDNA came from 5'RACE template switching, which added a universal primer site and UMIs. TCRdb called the 5' RACE reads again in MiXCR, with one record for every CDR3 protein. This sample carries 250,000 to 400,000 distinct CDR3 sequences, over 3.5% of them seen once, and the ten largest clones take about 22%. Notes on this clonotype: Antigen: not known.

The material was PBMCs, obtained 5 days after the yellow fever booster vaccination. This receptor was taken from a man aged 18-30 years who received the YFV17D yellow fever vaccine.

The CDR3, as DNA: TGCGCCAGCAGCGTTGACAGAAATTCACCCCTCCACTTT. Protein: CASSVDRNSPLHF. The V and J genes are TRBV5-1 and TRBJ1-6; TRBD1 is a possible D gene (5 bases). The V gene's germline CDR1 is SGHRS and CDR2 YFSETQ. This CDR3 comprises 13 residues. The V end lost 4 bases, the J end lost 7 bases, and 9 bases lay between the germline ends.